This T cell receptor beta chain was found in a study of T cell clusters in autoimmune cytopenias. Study-wide points: TRB repertoire shifts in secondary cytopenia and chronic lymphocytic leukemia mostly reflected lymphoma, not autoimmunity. Primary autoimmune cytopenia patients seemingly lacked the physiological T cell clusters found in healthy donors.

TRB amplification used roughly 250 ng of peripheral blood genomic DNA. This clonotype is large by frequency. The antigen remains unidentified. CDR1 and CDR2 (germline): SQVTM, ANQGSEA. The CDR3 is 14 amino acids. TRB rearrangements were amplified by touch-down multiplex PCR with mixed TRB-A/B primers. TCRdb re-analyzed the multiplex PCR reads; it lists each CDR3 protein once, without DNA. Recorded for this sample: about 5,000 distinct CDR3 sequences. This chain uses TRBV29-1 with TRBJ2-1. The specimen was peripheral blood. The receptor's source is a human donor with an autoimmune cytopenia or autoimmune hepatitis (not recorded which). This CDR3 is CSVVGDWAYNEQFF.